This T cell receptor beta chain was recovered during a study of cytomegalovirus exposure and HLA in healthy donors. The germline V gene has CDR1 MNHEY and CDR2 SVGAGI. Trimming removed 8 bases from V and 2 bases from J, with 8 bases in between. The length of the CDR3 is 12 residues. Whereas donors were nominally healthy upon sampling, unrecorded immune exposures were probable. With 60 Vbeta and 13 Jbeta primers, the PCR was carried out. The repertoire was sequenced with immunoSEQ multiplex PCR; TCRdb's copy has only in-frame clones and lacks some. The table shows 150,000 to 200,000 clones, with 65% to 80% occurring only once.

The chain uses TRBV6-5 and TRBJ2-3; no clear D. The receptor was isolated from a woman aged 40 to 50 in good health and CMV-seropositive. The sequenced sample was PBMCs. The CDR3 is CASGIYTDTQYF. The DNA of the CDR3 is TGTGCCAGCGGCATATACACAGATACGCAGTATTTT.